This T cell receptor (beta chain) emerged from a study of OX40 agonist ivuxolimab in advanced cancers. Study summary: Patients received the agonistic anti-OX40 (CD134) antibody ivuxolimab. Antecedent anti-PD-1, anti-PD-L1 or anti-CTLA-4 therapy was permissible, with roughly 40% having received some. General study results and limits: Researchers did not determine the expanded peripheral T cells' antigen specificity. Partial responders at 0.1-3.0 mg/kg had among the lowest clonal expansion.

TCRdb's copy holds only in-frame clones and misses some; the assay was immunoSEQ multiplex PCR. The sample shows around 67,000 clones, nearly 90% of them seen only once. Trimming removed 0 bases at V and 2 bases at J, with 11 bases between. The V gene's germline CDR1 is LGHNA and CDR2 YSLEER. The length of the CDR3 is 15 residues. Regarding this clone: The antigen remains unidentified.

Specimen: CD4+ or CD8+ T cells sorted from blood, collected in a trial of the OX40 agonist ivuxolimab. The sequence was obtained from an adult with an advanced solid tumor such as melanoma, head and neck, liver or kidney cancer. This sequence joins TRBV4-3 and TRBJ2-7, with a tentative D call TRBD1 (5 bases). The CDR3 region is CASSQDSRVPYEQYF. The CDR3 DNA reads TGCGCCAGCAGCCAAGATTCCAGGGTACCCTACGAGCAGTACTTC.